This T cell receptor (beta chain) is drawn from a study of blood T cells in healthy people across ages (dated by TCRdb to about 2015). For the study in its entirety: Template switching captured roughly one uniquely barcoded TCR beta cDNA molecule per two T cells in model experiments. For two donors (one aged 18 to 30 and one aged 80 or older), the study analyzed two additional independent replicas of 1 million unique cDNA reads from the same blood draw. The study measured age-related changes in TCR beta repertoire diversity using deep sequencing normalized with unique cDNA molecular identifiers. To avoid experimental bias, donors of different ages were distributed randomly across sequencing lanes. Donors were grouped into four age groups: young (average 16 years), middle-aged (roughly 38), aged (around 60) and long-lived (about 82).

The donors were about 40 Caucasian individuals from Russia, aged roughly 6 to 100 years, who were systemically healthy. Around 10 milliliters of peripheral blood were drawn from each donor into EDTA-treated Vacutainer tubes. Ficoll-Paque density-gradient centrifugation was used to isolate PBMCs, with at least 6.5 million per sample. Trizol reagent was used to extract total RNA from the PBMCs, yielding at least 6 micrograms per sample. For every donor, an aliquot of PBMCs went through flow cytometry to measure the percentages of naive CD45RAhigh/CD27high T cells. CDR1 DFQATT and CDR2 SNEGSKA are derived from the germline V gene (reference sequence). The CDR3 runs 12 residues from the cysteine to the phenylalanine. Only the CDR3 DNA is retained, 36 bases long and in frame from the first base. V loses 6 bases at its end and J loses 5 bases; junction bases beyond the gene matches: 6. Library generation was performed with 5' RACE. The instrument given in TCRdb is Illumina HiSeq 2500. A second PCR of about 6 to 11 cycles was performed with a sample-barcoded 5' primer and a J-beta primer mix. A template-switch 5' adaptor carrying 12 random nucleotides introduced a unique molecular identifier onto each TCR beta cDNA molecule. Each sample yielded at least 2.5 million CDR3-containing paired-end reads. First-strand cDNA synthesis was performed from all RNA using the Mint cDNA synthesis kit, with priming by a TRBC-specific oligonucleotide. Following uracil-DNA glycosylase treatment, a first 18-cycle PCR with universal primers M1SS and BC2_uni_R was performed on all cDNA. On the study's bioinformatics: Each sample was normalized by randomly selecting 1 million high-quality reads, each carrying a distinct molecular identifier. Reads sharing molecular identifiers were discarded rather than binned into consensus sequences. MiTCR, with a Q25 quality threshold and the strictest error-elimination algorithm, was used for CDR3 identification, clonotype clustering and error correction. A nonparametric unseen species model using Euler transformation provided a lower-bound estimate of total TCR beta diversity. The public reads were reanalyzed by TCRdb: fastp trimming at Q25, MiXCR alignment, in-frame beta chains only. Records with the same CDR3 protein are collapsed into one entry carrying the most frequent genes and DNA. The V and J calls follow TCRdb's processing rather than the paper's. The sample has fewer than 2,000,000 distinct CDR3 sequences on record, roughly 32% of them singletons. About 11% of the sample rests with the top ten.

This clonotype was seen a few times. Its antigen is currently not known. No per-base quality is available; no much larger clone lies one base away. Study-level results and caveats: Conclusive comparison of naive and antigen-experienced compartments was prevented by the profiling of bulk unsorted PBMCs. As age increased, observed TCR beta diversity per million T cells dropped in a roughly linear way, and a significant reduction was already evident by age 40. The percentage of naive T cells measured by flow cytometry correlated strongly with observed TCR beta diversity. Compared with the aged group, the long-lived group had more naive CD4+ T cells, fewer expanded clones and increased TCR diversity, a pattern suggesting age selection. Donor CMV infection status was unknown, potentially confounding age-related changes in expanded clonotypes. Total diversity estimates from one million sequenced T cells were considered lower bounds and underestimates.

The TCR comes from a young woman in good health. This chain is built from TRBV20-1 and TRBJ1-2, and 7 junction bases match TRBD1. The specimen sequenced was blood. The CDR3 region reads CSALTGVYGYTF. The nucleotide sequence is given as TGCAGTGCCTTAACAGGGGTATATGGCTACACCTTC.